This TCR beta chain was documented in a study of tumor and adjacent non-tumor tissue in lung cancer. About the study: Aged about 30 to 76 years, patients included roughly ten men and 5 women with stage I to III disease. On average, productive TCRbeta reads reached some 4.2 million per sample. Whole-study results and caveats: Compared with tumor, normal lung showed significantly lower TCR diversity.

V was clipped by 0 bases and J by 6 bases, with 12 bases between them. This CDR3 has 14 residues. The germline gives CDR1 SGHRS, CDR2 YFSETQ. There are a few counts of this clonotype. Its antigen remains unidentified. RNA was extracted from bulk tissue without any cell sorting. More than 3 cm separated this lung sample from the edge of the tumor. Between August and November 2014, newly diagnosed, chemotherapy-naive lung cancer patients underwent thoracic surgery in China. TCRbeta libraries were built with three rounds of nested PCR, modified from ARM-PCR. TCRdb fed the multiplex PCR reads into MiXCR, producing one record per CDR3 protein. The data contain 60,000 or so distinct CDR3 sequences, roughly two thirds of them singletons.

The V call is TRBV5-1, the J call TRBJ1-2; weak D call: TRBD1 (6 bases). Sample: distant non-tumor lung tissue. The sequence came from a man in his 70s with non-small cell lung cancer. The CDR3 is CASSLGGPLNGYTF. The CDR3 DNA follows: TGCGCCAGCAGCTTGGGGGGGCCTTTGAATGGCTACACCTTC.